The text below deals with one T cell receptor (beta chain). Patients selected for sequencing had displayed CD8+CD57+ cell expansion by flow cytometry. Among the patients, none had received any therapy at the time of blood sampling. This record comes from a study of CD8+CD57+ T cells in acquired aplastic anemia. V was pared by 2 bases and J by 0 bases, with 10 bases between. The germline gives CDR1 ENHRY, CDR2 SYGVKD. CDR3 length: 15 amino acids. Genomic DNA was employed as the template in profiling TCR beta VDJ and CDR3. TCRdb re-called the reads with MiXCR, one entry per CDR3 protein. The sample comprises about 180,000 distinct CDR3 sequences, nearly 65% of which are singletons, and roughly 46% rests with the top ten.

Sequencing was carried out using sorted CD4+, CD8+, or CD8+CD57+ T cells (not recorded which) from PBMCs. This chain links TRBV10-3 with TRBJ1-1; D remains ambiguous. The receptor's source is a human donor with aplastic anemia. The CDR3 coding sequence is TGTGCCATCAGTGAGCGGGTTGGGATGAACACTGAAGCTTTCTTT. This codes for CAISERVGMNTEAFF.